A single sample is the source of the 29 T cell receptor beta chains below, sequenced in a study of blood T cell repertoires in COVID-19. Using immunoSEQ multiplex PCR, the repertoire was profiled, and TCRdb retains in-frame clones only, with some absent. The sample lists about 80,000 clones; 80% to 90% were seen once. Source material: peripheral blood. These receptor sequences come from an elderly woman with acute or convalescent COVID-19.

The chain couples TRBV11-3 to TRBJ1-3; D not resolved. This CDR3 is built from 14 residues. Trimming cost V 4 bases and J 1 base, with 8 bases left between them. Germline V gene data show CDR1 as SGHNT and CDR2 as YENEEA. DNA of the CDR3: TGTGCCAGCAGCTCGGTCTTTTCTGGAAACACCATATATTTT. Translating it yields CASSSVFSGNTIYF.

This CDR3 is CAGRPGGYNSPLHF. For the CDR3, the DNA is TGTGCCGGGCGCCCAGGGGGTTATAATTCACCCCTCCACTTT. The J gene is TRBJ1-6, the V gene TRBV30; TRBD1 matches at 7 bases. Germline CDR1 is GTSNPN and CDR2 is SVGIG (reference sequence). This CDR3 spans 14 amino acids. V was clipped by 8 bases and J by 4 bases; unmatched bases: 8.

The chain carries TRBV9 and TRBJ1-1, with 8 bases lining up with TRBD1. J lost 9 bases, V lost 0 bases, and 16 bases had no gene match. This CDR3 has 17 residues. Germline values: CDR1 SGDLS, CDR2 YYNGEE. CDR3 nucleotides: TGTGCCAGCAGCGTAGACCCCTTGGGGGGGACAGGAGTTCAAGCTTTCTTT. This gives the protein CASSVDPLGGTGVQAFF.

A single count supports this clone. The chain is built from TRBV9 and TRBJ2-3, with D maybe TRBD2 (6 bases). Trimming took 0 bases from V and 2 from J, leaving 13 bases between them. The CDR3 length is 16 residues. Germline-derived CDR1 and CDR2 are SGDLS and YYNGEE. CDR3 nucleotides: TGTGCCAGCAGCGTAGGTGAACTAGCCGTCACAGATACGCAGTATTTT. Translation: CASSVGELAVTDTQYF.

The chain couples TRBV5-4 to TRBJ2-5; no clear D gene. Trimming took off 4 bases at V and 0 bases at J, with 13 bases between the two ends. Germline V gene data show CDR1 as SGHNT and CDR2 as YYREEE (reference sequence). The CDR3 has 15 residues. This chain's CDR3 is CASSLRSGYQETQYF. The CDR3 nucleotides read TGTGCCAGCAGCCTAAGGTCCGGGTACCAAGAGACCCAGTACTTC. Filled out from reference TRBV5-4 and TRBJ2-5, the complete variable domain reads ETGVTQSPTHLIKTRGQQVTLRCSSQSGHNTVSWYQQALGQGPQFIFQYYREEENGRGNFPPRFSGLQFPNYSSELNVNALELDDSALYLCASSLRSGYQETQYFGPGTRLLVL.

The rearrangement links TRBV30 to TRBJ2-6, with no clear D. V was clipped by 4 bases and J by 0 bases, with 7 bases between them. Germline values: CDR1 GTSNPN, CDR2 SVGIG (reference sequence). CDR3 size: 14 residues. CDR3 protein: CAWTRSSGANVLTF. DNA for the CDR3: TGTGCCTGGACAAGGAGCTCTGGGGCCAACGTCCTGACTTTC.

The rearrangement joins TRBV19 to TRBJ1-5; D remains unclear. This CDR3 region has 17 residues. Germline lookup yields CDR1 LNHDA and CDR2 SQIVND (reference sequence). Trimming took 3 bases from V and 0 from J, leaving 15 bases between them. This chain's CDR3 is CASSIFVRKYSNQPQHF. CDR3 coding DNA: TGTGCCAGTAGTATCTTCGTGAGAAAATATAGCAATCAGCCCCAGCATTTT.

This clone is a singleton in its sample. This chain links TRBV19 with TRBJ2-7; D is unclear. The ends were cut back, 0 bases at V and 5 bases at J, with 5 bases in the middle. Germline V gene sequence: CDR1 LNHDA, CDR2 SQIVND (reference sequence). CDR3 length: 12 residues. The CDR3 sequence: CASSIDVNEQYF. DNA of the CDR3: TGTGCCAGTAGTATAGACGTAAACGAGCAGTACTTC. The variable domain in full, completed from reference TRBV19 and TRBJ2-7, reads DGGITQSPKYLFRKEGQNVTLSCEQNLNHDAMYWYRQDPGQGLRLIYYSQIVNDFQKGDIAEGYSVSREKKESFPLTVTSAQKNPTAFYLCASSIDVNEQYFGPGTRLTVT.

CDR3 sequence (DNA): TGTGCCAGTAGTATATTGGGACAGGAGATTAACTATGGCTACACCTTC. This encodes CASSILGQEINYGYTF. The chain has TRBV19 and TRBJ1-2; 8 nucleotides agree with TRBD1. The germline CDR1 and CDR2 sequences are LNHDA and SQIVND (reference sequence). This CDR3 region has 16 residues. V trimming: 2 bases; J trimming: 1 base; junction bases outside the gene matches: 6.

The CDR3 nucleotides are TGTGCCAGCAGCCCGAGGGGCGCGGGATATGGCTACACCTTC. Its protein product is CASSPRGAGYGYTF. V and J are TRBV6-4 and TRBJ1-2; D might be TRBD1 (5 bases). Germline CDR1 MRHNA, CDR2 SNTAGT. Trimming took off 6 bases at V and 5 bases at J, with 16 bases between the two ends. The CDR3 has 14 amino acids.

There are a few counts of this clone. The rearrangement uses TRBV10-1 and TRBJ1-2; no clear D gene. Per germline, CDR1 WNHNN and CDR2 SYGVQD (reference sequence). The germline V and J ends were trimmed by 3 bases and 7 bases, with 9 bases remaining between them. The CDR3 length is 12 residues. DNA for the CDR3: TGCGCCAGCAGTGATCGGGAGTTTGGCTACACCTTC. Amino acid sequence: CASSDREFGYTF.

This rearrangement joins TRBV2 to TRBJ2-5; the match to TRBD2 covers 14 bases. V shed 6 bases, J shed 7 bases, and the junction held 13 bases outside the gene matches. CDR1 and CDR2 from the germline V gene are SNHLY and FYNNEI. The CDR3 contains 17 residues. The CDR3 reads CASSGLAGGPTVGTQYF. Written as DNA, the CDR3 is TGTGCCAGCAGCGGACTAGCGGGGGGCCCGACCGTCGGGACCCAGTACTTC.

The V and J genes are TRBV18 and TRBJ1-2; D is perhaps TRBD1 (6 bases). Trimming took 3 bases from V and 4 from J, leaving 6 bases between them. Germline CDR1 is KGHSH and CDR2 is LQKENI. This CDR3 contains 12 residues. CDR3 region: CASSPGAYGYTF. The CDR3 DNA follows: TGTGCCAGCTCACCGGGGGCCTATGGCTACACCTTC.

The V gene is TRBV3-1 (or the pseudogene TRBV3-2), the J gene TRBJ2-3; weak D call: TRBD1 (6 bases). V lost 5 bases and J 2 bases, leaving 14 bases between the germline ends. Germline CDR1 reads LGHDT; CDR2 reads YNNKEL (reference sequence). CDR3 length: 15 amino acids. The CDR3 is CASSGQHRVTDTQYF. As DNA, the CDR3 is TGTGCCAGCAGCGGACAGCACCGGGTCACAGATACGCAGTATTTT.

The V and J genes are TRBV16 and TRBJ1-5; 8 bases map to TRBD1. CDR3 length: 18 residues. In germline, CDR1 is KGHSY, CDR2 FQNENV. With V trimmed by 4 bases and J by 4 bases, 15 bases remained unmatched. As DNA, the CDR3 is TGTGCCAGCAGCCCCCCCCCATCGGGACAGGTGGGGAATCAGCCCCAGCATTTT. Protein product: CASSPPPSGQVGNQPQHF.

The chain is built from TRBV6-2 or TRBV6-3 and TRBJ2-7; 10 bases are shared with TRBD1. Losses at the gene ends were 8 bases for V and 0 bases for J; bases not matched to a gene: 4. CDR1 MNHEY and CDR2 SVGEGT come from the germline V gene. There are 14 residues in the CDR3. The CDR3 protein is CASRRDRGSYEQYF. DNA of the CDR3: TGTGCCAGCCGCCGGGACAGGGGCTCCTACGAGCAGTACTTC.

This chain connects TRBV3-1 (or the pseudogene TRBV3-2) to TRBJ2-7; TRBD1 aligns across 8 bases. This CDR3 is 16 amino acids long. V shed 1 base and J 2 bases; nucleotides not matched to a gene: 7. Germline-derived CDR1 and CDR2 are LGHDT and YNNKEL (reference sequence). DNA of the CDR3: TGTGCCAGCAGCCAAGCTTCGGACAGGGTGACCTACGAGCAGTACTTC. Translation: CASSQASDRVTYEQYF.

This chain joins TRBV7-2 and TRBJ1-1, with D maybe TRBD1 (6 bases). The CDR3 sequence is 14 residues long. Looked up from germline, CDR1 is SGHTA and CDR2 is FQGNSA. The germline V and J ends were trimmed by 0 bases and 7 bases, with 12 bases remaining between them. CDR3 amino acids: CASSLAGDTYEAFF. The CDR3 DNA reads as TGTGCCAGCAGCTTAGCGGGGGACACTTATGAAGCTTTCTTT.

The CDR3 region has the DNA TGTGCCAGCAGCTTGGGACAGCGGGGGAGCACAGATACGCAGTATTTT. Translated: CASSLGQRGSTDTQYF. The chain is built from TRBV5-8 and TRBJ2-3; the match to TRBD2 covers 8 bases. From germline, CDR1 is SGHTS and CDR2 YDEGEE. The CDR3 consists of 16 residues. The V segment lost 0 bases and the J segment 0 bases; nucleotides outside the gene matches: 3. The entire variable domain, with the rest obtained from reference TRBV5-8 and TRBJ2-3, is as follows: EAGVTQSPTHLIKTRGQQATLRCSPISGHTSVYWYQQALGLGLQFLLWYDEGEERNRGNFPPRFSGRQFPNYSSELNVNALELEDSALYLCASSLGQRGSTDTQYFGPGTRLTVL.

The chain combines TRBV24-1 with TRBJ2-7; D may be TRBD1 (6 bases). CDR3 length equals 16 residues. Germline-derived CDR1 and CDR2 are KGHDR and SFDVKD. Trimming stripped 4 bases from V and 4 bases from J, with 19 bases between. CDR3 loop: CATSEFNRERTYEQYF. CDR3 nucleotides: TGTGCCACCAGTGAGTTCAACAGGGAGAGGACTTACGAGCAGTACTTC.

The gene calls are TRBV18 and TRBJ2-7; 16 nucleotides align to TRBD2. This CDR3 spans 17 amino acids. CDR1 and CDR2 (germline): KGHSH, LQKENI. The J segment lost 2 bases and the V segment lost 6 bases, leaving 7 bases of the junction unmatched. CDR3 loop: CASSLGTSGGAAYEQYF. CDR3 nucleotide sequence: TGTGCCAGCTCCCTTGGGACTAGCGGGGGGGCAGCCTACGAGCAGTACTTC. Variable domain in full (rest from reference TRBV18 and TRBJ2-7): NAGVMQNPRHLVRRRGQEARLRCSPMKGHSHVYWYRQLPEEGLKFMVYLQKENIIDESGMPKERFSAEFPKEGPSILRIQQVVRGDSAAYFCASSLGTSGGAAYEQYFGPGTRLTVT.

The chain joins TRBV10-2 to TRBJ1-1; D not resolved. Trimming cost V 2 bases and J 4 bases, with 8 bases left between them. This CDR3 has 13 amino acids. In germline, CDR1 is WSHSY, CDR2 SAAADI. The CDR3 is CASSEGSFTEAFF. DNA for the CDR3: TGCGCCAGCAGTGAGGGCAGTTTCACTGAAGCTTTCTTT.

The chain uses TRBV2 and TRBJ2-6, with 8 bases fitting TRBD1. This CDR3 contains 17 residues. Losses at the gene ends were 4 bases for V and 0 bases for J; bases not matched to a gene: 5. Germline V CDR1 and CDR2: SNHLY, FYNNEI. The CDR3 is CASSAWDRRSGANVLTF. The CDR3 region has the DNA TGTGCCAGCAGTGCATGGGACAGGCGCTCTGGGGCCAACGTCCTGACTTTC.

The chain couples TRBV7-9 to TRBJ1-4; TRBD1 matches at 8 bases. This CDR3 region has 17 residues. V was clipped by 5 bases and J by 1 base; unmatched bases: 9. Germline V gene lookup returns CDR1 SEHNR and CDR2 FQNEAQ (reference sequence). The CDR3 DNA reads TGTGCCAGCAGCCCGAGGACAGGGTCTAAAACTAATGAAAAACTGTTTTTT. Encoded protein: CASSPRTGSKTNEKLFF.

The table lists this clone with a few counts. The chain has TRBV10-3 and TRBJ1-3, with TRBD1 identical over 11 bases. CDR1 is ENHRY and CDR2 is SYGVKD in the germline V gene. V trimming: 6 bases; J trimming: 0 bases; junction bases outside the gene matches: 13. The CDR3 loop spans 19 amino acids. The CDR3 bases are TGTGCCATCAGACCCCGGGACAGGGGGGGACAAGACTCTGGAAACACCATATATTTT. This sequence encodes CAIRPRDRGGQDSGNTIYF.

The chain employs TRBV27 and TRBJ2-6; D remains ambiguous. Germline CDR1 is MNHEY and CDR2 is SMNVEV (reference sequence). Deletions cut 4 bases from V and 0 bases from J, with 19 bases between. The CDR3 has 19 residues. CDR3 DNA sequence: TGTGCCAGCAGTTCCCCCCAGCTAGGTAGCTTCTCTGGGGCCAACGTCCTGACTTTC. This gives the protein CASSSPQLGSFSGANVLTF.

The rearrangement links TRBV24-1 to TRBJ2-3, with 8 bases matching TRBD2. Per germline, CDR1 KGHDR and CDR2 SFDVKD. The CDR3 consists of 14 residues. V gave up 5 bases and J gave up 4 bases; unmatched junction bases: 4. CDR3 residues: CATSGSGGSDTQYF. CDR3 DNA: TGTGCCACCAGTGGCAGCGGGGGATCAGATACGCAGTATTTT.

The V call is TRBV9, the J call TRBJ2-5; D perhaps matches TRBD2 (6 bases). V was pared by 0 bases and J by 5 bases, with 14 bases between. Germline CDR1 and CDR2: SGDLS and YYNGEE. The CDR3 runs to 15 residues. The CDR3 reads CASSVDGGLRETQYF. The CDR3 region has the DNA TGTGCCAGCAGCGTAGACGGGGGACTCCGCGAGACCCAGTACTTC.

CDR3 region: CASSYDGYEQYF. The CDR3 DNA reads TGTGCCAGCAGTTACGACGGGTACGAGCAGTACTTC. The J gene is TRBJ2-7, the V gene TRBV6-6; D call uncertain. This CDR3 is built from 12 residues. Germline values: CDR1 MNHNY, CDR2 SVGAGI (reference sequence). V dropped 2 bases and J dropped 4 bases, with 6 bases sitting between them.